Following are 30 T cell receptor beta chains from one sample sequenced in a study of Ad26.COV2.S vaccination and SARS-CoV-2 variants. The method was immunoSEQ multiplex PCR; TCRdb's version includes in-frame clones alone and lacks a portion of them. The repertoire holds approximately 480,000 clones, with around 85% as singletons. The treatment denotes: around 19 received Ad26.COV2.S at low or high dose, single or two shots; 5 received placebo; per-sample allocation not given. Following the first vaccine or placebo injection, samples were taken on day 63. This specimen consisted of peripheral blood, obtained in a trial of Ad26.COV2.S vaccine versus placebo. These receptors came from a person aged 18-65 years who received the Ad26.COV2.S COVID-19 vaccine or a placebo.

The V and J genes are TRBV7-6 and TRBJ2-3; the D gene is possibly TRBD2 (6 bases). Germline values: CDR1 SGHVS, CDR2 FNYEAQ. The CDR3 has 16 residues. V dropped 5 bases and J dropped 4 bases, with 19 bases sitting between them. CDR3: CASSPLAGPSPDTQYF. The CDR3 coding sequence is TGTGCCAGCAGCCCCCTCGCGGGACCTAGCCCAGATACGCAGTATTTT. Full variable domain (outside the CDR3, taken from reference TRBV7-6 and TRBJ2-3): GAGVSQSPRYKVTKRGQDVALRCDPISGHVSLYWYRQALGQGPEFLTYFNYEAQQDKSGLPNDRFSAERPEGSISTLTIQRTEQRDSAMYRCASSPLAGPSPDTQYFGPGTRLTVL.

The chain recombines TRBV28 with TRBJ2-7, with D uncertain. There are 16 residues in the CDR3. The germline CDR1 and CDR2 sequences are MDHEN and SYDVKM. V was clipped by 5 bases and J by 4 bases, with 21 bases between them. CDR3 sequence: CASSHRMGYSGYEQYF. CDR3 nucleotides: TGTGCCAGCAGTCACCGGATGGGGTATAGTGGGTACGAGCAGTACTTC. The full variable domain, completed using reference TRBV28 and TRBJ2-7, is DVKVTQSSRYLVKRTGEKVFLECVQDMDHENMFWYRQDPGLGLRLIYFSYDVKMKEKGDIPEGYSVSREKKERFSLILESASTNQTSMYLCASSHRMGYSGYEQYFGPGTRLTVT.

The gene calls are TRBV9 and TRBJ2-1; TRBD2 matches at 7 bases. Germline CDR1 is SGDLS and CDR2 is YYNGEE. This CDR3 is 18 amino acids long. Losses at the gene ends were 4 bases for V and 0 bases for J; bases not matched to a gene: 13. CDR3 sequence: CASSPSRLLAASYNEQFF. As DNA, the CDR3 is TGTGCCAGCAGCCCGAGTCGTCTCCTAGCGGCCTCCTACAATGAGCAGTTCTTC.

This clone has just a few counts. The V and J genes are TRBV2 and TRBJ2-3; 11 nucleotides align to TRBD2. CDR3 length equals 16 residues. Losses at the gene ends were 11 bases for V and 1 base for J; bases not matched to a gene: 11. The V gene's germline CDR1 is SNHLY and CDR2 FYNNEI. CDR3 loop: CALGLAAGWGTDTQYF. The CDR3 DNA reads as TGTGCCCTGGGACTAGCGGCCGGGTGGGGCACAGATACGCAGTATTTT.

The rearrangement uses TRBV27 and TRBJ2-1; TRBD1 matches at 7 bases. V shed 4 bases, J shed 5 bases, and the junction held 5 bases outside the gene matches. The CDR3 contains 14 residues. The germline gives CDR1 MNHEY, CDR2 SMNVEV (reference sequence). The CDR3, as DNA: TGTGCCAGCAGTTATCAGGGGGATCACAATGAGCAGTTCTTC. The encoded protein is CASSYQGDHNEQFF.

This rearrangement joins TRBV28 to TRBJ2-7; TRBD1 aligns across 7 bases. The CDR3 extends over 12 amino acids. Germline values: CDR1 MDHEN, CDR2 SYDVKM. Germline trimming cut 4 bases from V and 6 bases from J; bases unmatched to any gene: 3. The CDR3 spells CASSSNRGEQYF. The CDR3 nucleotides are TGTGCCAGCAGTTCAAACAGGGGCGAGCAGTACTTC.

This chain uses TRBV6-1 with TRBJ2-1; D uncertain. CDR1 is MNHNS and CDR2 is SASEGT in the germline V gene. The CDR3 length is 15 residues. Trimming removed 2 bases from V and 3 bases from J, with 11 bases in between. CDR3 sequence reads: CASSELYSDYNEQFF. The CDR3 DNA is TGTGCCAGCAGTGAACTCTACTCGGACTACAATGAGCAGTTCTTC.

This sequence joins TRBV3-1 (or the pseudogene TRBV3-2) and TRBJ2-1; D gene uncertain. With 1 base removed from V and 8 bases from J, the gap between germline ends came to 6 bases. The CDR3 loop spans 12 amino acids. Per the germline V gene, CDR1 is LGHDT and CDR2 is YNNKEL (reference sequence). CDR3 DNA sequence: TGTGCCAGCAGCCAAGGACCCCATGAGCAGTTCTTC. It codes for CASSQGPHEQFF.

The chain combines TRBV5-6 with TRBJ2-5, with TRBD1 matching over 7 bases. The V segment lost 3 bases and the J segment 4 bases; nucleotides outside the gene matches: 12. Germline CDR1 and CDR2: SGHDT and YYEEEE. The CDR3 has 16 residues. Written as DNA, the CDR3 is TGTGCCAGCAGCTCCGTAATGACAGGGATAGGAGAGACCCAGTACTTC. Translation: CASSSVMTGIGETQYF.

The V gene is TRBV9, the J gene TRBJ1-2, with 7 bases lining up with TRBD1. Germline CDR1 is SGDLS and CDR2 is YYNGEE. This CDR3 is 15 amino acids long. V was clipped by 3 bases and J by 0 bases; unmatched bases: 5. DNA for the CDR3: TGTGCCAGCAGCGCCAGACAGGGAGCTAACTATGGCTACACCTTC. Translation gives CASSARQGANYGYTF.

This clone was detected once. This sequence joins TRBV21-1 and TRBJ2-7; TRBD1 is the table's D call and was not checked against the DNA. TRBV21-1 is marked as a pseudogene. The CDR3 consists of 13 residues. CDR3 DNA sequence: TGTGCCAGCAGGTTTAGGGGATCCTACGAGCAGTACTTC. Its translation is CASRFRGSYEQYF.

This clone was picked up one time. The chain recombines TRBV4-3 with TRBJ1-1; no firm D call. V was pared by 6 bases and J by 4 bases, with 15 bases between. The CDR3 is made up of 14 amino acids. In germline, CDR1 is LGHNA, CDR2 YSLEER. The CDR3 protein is CASRGRVAGTEAFF. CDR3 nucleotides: TGCGCCAGCAGGGGCCGGGTCGCAGGCACTGAAGCTTTCTTT.

The CDR3 region has the DNA TGTGCCAGCAGCGTAGACAAGGGCACTTTTTCTGAAGCTTTCTTT. Translation: CASSVDKGTFSEAFF. The chain couples TRBV9 to TRBJ1-1; D gene unclear. This CDR3 is 15 amino acids long. V was shortened by 0 bases and J by 6 bases, with 15 bases between the two germline ends. Germline lookup yields CDR1 SGDLS and CDR2 YYNGEE.

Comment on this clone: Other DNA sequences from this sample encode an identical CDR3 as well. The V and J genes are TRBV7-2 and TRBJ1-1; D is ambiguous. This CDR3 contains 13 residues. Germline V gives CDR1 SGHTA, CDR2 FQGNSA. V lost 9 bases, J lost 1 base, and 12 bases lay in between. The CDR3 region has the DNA TGTGCCAGTTCTCTGTTAGGGAACACTGAAGCTTTCTTT. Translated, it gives CASSLLGNTEAFF.

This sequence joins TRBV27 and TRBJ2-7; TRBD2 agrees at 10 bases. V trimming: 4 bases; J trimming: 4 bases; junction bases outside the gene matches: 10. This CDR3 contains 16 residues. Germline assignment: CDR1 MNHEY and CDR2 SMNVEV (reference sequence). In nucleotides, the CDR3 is TGTGCCAGCAGTTCCTCCTACGGACTAGCGGTTTACGAGCAGTACTTC. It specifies CASSSSYGLAVYEQYF.

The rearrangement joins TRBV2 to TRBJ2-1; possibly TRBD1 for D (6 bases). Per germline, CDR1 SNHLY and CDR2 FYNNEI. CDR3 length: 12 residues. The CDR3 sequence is CAGAVTHNEQFF. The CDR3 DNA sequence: TGTGCGGGGGCCGTCACCCACAATGAGCAGTTCTTC.

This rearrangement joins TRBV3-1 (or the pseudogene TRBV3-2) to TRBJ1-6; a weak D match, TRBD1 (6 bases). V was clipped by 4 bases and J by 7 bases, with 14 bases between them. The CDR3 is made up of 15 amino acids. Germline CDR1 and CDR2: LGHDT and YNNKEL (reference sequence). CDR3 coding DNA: TGTGCCAGCAGCCCAGGACCAGGACAGAATTCACCCCTCCACTTT. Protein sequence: CASSPGPGQNSPLHF.

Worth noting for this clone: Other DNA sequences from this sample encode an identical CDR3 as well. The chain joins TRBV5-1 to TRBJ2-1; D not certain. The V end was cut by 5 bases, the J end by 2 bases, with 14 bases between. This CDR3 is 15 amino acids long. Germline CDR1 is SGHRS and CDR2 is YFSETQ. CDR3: CASSSTGVAYNEQFF. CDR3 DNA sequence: TGCGCCAGCAGTTCCACGGGCGTAGCCTACAATGAGCAGTTCTTC.

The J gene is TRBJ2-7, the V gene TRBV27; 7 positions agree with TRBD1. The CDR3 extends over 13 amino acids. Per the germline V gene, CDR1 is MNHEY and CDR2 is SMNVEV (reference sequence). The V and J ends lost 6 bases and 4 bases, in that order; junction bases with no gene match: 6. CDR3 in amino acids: CASRGDRVYEQYF. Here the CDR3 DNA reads TGTGCCAGCAGGGGCGACAGGGTGTACGAGCAGTACTTC.

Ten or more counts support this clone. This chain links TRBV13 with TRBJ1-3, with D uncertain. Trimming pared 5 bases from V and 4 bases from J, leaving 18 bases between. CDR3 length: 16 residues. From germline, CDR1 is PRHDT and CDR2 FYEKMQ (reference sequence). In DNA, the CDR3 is TGTGCCAGCAGCCTCGGGGAAGGGTATACAGGAAACACCATATATTTT. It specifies CASSLGEGYTGNTIYF. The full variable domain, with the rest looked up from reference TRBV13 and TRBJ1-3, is AAGVIQSPRHLIKEKRETATLKCYPIPRHDTVYWYQQGPGQDPQFLISFYEKMQSDKGSIPDRFSAQQFSDYHSELNMSSLELGDSALYFCASSLGEGYTGNTIYFGEGSWLTVV.

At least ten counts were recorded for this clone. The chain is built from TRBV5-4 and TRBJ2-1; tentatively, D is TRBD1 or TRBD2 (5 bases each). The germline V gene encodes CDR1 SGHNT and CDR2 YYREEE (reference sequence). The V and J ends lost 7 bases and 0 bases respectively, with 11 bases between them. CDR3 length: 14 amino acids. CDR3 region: CASGAGSSYNEQFF. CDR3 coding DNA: TGTGCCAGCGGCGCAGGGAGCTCCTACAATGAGCAGTTCTTC.

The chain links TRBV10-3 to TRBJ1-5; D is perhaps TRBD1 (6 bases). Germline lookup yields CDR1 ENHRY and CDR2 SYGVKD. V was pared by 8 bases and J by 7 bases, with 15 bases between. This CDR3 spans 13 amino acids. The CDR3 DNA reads TGTGCCATCGACGAACAGGGCGGGCAGCCCCAGCATTTT. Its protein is CAIDEQGGQPQHF.

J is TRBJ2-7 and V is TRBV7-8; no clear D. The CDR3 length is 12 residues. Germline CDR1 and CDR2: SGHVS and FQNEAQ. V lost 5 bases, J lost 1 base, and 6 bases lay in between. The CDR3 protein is CASSRVSYEQYF. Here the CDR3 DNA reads TGTGCCAGCAGCCGTGTATCCTACGAGCAGTACTTC.

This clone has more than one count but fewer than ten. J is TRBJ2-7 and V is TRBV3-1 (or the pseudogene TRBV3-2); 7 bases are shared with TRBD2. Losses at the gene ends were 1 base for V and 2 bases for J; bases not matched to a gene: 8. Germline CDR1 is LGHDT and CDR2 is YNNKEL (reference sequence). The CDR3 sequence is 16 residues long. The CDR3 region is CASSQAPSGQTYEQYF. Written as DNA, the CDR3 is TGTGCCAGCAGCCAAGCCCCTAGCGGCCAGACCTACGAGCAGTACTTC.

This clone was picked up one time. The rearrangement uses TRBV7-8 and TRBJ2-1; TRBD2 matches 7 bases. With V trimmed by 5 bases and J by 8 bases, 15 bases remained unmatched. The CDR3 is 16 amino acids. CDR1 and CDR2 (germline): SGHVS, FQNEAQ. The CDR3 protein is CASSPDAGRVGDEQFF. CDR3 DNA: TGTGCCAGCAGCCCCGACGCGGGGAGGGTGGGTGATGAGCAGTTCTTC.

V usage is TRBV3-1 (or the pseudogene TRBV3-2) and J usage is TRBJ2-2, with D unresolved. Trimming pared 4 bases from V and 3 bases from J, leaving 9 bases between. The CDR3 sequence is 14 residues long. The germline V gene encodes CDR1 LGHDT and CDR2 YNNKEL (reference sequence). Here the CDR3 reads CASSPLGYTGELFF. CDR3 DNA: TGTGCCAGCAGCCCCCTTGGATACACCGGGGAGCTGTTTTTT.

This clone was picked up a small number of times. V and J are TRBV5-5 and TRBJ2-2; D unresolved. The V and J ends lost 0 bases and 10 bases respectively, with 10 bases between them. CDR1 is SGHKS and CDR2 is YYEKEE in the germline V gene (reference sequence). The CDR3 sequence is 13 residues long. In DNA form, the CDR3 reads TGTGCCAGCAGCTTGGGGCCCTCCGAGGAGCTGTTTTTT. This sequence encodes CASSLGPSEELFF. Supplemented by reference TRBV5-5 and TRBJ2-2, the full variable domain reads DAGVTQSPTHLIKTRGQQVTLRCSPISGHKSVSWYQQVLGQGPQFIFQYYEKEERGRGNFPDRFSARQFPNYSSELNVNALLLGDSALYLCASSLGPSEELFFGEGSRLTVL.

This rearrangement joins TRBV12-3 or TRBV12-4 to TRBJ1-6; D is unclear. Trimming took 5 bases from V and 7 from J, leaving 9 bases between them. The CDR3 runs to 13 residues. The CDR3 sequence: CASSARWNSPLHF. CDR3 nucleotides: TGTGCCAGCAGTGCCCGCTGGAATTCACCCCTCCACTTT.

The CDR3 DNA sequence: TGTGCCAGCAGTTACCTCCAGGGCAGGGGGGAGCGGAAACTGTTTTTT. It translates to CASSYLQGRGERKLFF. The rearrangement joins TRBV6-5 to TRBJ1-4; 7 nucleotides align to TRBD1. Unmatched junction bases numbered 14, after V lost 2 bases and J lost 11 bases. The CDR3 consists of 16 residues. CDR1 is MNHEY, CDR2 SVGAGI, per germline.

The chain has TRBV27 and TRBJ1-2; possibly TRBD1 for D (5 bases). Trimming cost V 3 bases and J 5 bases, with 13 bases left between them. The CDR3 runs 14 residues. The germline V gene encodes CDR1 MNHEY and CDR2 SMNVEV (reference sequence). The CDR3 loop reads CASSLAGLWYGYTF. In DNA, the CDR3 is TGTGCCAGCAGTTTGGCGGGGCTCTGGTATGGCTACACCTTC.